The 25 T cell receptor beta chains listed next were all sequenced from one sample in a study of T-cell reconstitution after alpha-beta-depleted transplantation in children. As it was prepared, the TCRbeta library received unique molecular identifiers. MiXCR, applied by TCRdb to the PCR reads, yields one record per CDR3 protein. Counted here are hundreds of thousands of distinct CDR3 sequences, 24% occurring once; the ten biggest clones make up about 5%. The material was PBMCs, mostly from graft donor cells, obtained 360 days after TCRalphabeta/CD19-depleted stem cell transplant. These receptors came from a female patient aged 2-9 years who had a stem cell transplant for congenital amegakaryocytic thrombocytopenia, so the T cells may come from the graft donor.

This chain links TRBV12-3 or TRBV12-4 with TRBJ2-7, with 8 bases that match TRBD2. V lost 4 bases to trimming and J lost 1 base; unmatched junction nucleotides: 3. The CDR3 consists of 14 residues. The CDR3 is CASSSRGGSYEQYF. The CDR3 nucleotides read TGTGCCAGCAGTTCCCGGGGGGGATCCTACGAGCAGTACTTC.

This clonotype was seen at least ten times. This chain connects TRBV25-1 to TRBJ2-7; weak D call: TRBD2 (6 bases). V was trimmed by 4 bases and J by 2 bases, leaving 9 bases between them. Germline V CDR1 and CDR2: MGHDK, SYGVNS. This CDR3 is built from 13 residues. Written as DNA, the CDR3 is TGTGCCAGCAGTGGGACGGGGGCCTACGAGCAGTACTTC. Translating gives CASSGTGAYEQYF.

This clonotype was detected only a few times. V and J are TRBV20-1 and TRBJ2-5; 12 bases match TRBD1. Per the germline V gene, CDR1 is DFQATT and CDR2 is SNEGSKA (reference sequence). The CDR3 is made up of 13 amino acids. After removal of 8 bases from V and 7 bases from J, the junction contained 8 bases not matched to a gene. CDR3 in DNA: TGCAGTACTCCGGGACAGGGGGCACGGACCCAGTACTTC. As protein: CSTPGQGARTQYF.

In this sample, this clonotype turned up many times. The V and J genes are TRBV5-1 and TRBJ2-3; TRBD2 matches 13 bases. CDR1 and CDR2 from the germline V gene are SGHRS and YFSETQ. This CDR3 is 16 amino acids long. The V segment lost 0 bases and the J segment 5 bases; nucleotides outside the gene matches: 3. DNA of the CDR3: TGCGCCAGCAGCTTGGACACTAGCGGGAGGGGAGATACGCAGTATTTT. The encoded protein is CASSLDTSGRGDTQYF.

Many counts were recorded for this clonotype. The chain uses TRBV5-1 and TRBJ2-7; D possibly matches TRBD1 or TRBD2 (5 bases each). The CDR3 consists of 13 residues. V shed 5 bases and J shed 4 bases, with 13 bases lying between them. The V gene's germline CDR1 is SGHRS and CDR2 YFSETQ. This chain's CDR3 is CASSRGQGYEQYF. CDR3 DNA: TGCGCCAGCAGTCGAGGGCAGGGATACGAGCAGTACTTC.

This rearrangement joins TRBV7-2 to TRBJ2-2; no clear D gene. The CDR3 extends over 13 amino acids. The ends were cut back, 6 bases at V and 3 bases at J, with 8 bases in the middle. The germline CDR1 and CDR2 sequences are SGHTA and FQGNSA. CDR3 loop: CASSLTYTGELFF. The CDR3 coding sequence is TGTGCCAGCAGTCTGACTTACACCGGGGAGCTGTTTTTT. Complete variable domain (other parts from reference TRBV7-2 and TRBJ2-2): GAGVSQSPSNKVTEKGKDVELRCDPISGHTALYWYRQSLGQGLEFLIYFQGNSAPDKSGLPSDRFSAERTGGSVSTLTIQRTQQEDSAVYLCASSLTYTGELFFGEGSRLTVL.

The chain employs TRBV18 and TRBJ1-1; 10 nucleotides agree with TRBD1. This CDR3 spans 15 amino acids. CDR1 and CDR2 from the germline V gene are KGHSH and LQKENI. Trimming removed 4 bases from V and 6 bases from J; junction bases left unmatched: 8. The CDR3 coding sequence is TGTGCCAGCTCACAGACAGGGGGCGTCGGGGCTGAAGCTTTCTTT. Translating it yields CASSQTGGVGAEAFF.

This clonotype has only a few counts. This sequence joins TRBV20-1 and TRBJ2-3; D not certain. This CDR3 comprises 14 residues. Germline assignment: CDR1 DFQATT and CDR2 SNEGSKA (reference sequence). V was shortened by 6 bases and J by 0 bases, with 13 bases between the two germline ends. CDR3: CSAVVSASTDTQYF. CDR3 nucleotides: TGCAGTGCCGTCGTGTCGGCTAGCACAGATACGCAGTATTTT.

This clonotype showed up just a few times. The CDR3 DNA reads as TGCGCCAGCAGCTTGGGCCCGCCTGAACAGGGTTCCTATGGCTACACCTTC. This codes for CASSLGPPEQGSYGYTF. This chain links TRBV5-1 with TRBJ1-2, with a possible D match to TRBD1 (6 bases). CDR1 and CDR2 (germline): SGHRS, YFSETQ. This CDR3 comprises 17 residues. The ends were cut back, 0 bases at V and 4 bases at J, with 19 bases in the middle.

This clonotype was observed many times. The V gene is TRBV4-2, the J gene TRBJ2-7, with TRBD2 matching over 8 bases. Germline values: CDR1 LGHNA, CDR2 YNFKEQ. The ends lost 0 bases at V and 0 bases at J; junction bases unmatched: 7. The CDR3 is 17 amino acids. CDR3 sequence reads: CASSQDRGLVFSYEQYF. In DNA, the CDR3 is TGTGCCAGCAGCCAAGATCGGGGACTAGTCTTCTCCTACGAGCAGTACTTC.

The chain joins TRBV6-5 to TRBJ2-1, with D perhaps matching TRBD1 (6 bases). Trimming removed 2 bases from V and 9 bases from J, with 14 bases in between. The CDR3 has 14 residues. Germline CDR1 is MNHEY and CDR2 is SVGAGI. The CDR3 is CASSYLGRGVEQFF. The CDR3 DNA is TGTGCCAGCAGTTACCTGGGCAGGGGTGTTGAGCAGTTCTTC.

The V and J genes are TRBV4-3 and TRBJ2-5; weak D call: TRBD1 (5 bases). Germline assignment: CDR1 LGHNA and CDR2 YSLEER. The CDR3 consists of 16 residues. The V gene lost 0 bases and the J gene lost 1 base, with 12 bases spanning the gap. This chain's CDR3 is CASSQDLAGAQETQYF. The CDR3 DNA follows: TGCGCCAGCAGCCAAGATCTGGCTGGGGCCCAAGAGACCCAGTACTTC.

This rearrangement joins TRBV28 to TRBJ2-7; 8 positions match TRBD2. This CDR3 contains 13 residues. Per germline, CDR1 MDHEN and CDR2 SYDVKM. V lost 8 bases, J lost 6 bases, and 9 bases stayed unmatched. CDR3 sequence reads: CASREGRMPEQYF. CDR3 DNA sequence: TGTGCCAGCCGGGAGGGTCGGATGCCCGAGCAGTACTTC.

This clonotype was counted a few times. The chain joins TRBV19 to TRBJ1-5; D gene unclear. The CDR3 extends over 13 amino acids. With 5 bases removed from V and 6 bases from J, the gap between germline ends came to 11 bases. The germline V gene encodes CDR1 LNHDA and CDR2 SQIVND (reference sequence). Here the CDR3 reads CASSLGLSQPQHF. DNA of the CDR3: TGTGCCAGTAGTCTGGGGTTGTCTCAGCCCCAGCATTTT.

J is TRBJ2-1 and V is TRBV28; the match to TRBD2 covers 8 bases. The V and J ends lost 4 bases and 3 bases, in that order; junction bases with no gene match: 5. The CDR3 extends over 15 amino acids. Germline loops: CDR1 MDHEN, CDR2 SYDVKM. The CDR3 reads CASSSRAGDYNEQFF. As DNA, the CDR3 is TGTGCCAGCAGTTCCAGAGCGGGAGACTACAATGAGCAGTTCTTC.

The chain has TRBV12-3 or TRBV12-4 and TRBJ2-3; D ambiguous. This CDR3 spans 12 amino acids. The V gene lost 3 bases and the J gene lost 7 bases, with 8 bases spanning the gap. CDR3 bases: TGTGCCAGCAGTTTGATTTCGAATACGCAGTATTTT. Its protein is CASSLISNTQYF.

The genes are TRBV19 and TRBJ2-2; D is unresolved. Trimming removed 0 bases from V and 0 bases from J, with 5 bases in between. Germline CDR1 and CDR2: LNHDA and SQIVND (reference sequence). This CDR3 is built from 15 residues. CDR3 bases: TGTGCCAGTAGTATAGACAGAACGAACACCGGGGAGCTGTTTTTT. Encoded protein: CASSIDRTNTGELFF.

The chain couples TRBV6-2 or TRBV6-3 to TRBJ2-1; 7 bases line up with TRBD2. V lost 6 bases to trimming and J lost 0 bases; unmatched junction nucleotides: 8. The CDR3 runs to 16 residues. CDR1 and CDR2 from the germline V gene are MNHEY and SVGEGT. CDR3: CASRRHGTISYNEQFF. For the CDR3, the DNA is TGTGCCAGCAGGCGCCACGGGACTATCTCCTACAATGAGCAGTTCTTC.

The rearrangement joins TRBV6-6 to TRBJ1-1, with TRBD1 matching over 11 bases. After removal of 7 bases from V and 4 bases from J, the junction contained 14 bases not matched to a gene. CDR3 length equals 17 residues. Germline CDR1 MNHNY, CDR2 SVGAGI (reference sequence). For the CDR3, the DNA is TGTGCCAGCAAGACTGGGGACAGGGGGACGGAACTCACTGAAGCTTTCTTT. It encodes CASKTGDRGTELTEAFF.

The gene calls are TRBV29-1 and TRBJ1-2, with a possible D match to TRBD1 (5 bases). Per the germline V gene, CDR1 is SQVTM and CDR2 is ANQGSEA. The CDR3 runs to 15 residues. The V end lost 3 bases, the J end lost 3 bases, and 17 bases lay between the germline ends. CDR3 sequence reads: CSVDRLLEGHYGYTF. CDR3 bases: TGCAGCGTTGACCGTCTTCTAGAGGGACACTATGGCTACACCTTC.

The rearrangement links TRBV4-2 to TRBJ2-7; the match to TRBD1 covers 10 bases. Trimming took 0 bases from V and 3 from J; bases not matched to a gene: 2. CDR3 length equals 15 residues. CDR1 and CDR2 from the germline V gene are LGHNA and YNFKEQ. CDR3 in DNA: TGTGCCAGCAGCCAAGAAGGGACAGGGGACTACGAGCAGTACTTC. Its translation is CASSQEGTGDYEQYF.

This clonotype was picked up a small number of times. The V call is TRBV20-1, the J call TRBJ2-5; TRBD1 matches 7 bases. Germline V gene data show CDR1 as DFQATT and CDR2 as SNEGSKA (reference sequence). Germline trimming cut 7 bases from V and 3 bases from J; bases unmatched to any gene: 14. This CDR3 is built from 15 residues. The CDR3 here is CSGVPPRDRKETQYF. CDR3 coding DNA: TGCAGTGGAGTCCCCCCCCGGGACAGAAAAGAGACCCAGTACTTC.

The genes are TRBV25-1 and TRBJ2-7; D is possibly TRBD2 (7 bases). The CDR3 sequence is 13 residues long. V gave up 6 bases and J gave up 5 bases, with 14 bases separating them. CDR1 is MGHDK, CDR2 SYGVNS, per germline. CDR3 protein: CASSWGGRDEQYF. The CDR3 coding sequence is TGTGCCAGCAGCTGGGGGGGGCGAGACGAGCAGTACTTC.

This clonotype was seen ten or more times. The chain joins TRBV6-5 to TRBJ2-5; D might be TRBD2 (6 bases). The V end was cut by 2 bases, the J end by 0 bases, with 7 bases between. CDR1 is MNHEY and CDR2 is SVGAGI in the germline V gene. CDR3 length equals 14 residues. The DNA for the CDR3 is TGTGCCAGCAGTTACGGAGGGAACCAAGAGACCCAGTACTTC. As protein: CASSYGGNQETQYF.

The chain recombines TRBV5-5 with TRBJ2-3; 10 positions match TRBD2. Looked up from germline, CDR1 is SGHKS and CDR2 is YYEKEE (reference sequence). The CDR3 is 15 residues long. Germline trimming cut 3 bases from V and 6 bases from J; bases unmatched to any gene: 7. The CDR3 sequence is CASSWGLAKRDTQYF. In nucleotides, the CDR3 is TGTGCCAGCAGCTGGGGACTAGCGAAAAGGGATACGCAGTATTTT.